Following are 28 T cell receptor beta chains from one sample sequenced in a study of blood T cell repertoires in COVID-19 (TCRdb year 2020). The library relied on the immunoSEQ multiplex PCR assay. Sourced from immuneACCESS, this table was stored by TCRdb with only in-frame sequences that have V and J called. A share of the clones is absent; for the studies checked, an unresolved V gene accounts for under half, and the remainder has no known explanation. This sample has approximately 65,000 clones in its table, and 86% of those were observed once. The ten largest clones capture over 4% of the sample. Specimen: peripheral blood. The receptor set was obtained from a man aged 45 to 65 with acute or convalescent COVID-19.

Here the CDR3 DNA reads TGTGCCAGCAGCCCGGGACAGGGTGGCTACGAGCAGTACTTC. Amino acids: CASSPGQGGYEQYF. The chain couples TRBV9 to TRBJ2-7, with 9 bases that match TRBD1. The V and J ends lost 4 bases and 3 bases, in that order; junction bases with no gene match: 5. CDR1 is SGDLS, CDR2 YYNGEE, per germline. The CDR3 contains 14 residues.

This chain connects TRBV5-4 to TRBJ2-7; 7 positions agree with TRBD1. Germline V gene data show CDR1 as SGHNT and CDR2 as YYREEE (reference sequence). This CDR3 contains 14 residues. Losses at the gene ends were 4 bases for V and 0 bases for J; bases not matched to a gene: 4. Here the CDR3 reads CASSPRDSSYEQYF. CDR3 nucleotides: TGTGCCAGCAGCCCGAGGGACAGCTCCTACGAGCAGTACTTC.

The chain combines TRBV15 with TRBJ2-2; tentative D call: TRBD2 (7 bases). Germline V gene data show CDR1 as LNHNV and CDR2 as YYDKDF (reference sequence). V gave up 3 bases and J gave up 0 bases, with 20 bases separating them. The CDR3 is 19 residues long. The CDR3 region is CATSSQGTTGDSNTGELFF. In nucleotides, the CDR3 is TGTGCCACCAGCAGCCAGGGGACTACCGGGGACTCGAACACCGGGGAGCTGTTTTTT.

This sequence joins TRBV9 and TRBJ1-3, with D tentatively TRBD1 (6 bases). The CDR3 length is 16 residues. Per the germline V gene, CDR1 is SGDLS and CDR2 is YYNGEE. The V gene lost 5 bases and the J gene lost 0 bases, with 15 bases spanning the gap. DNA for the CDR3: TGTGCCAGCAGTGATGCGGGGGCCAGCTCTGGAAACACCATATATTTT. Amino acid sequence: CASSDAGASSGNTIYF.

The gene calls are TRBV29-1 and TRBJ2-2; D remains unclear. Germline V lookup: CDR1 SQVTM, CDR2 ANQGSEA. The CDR3 length is 12 residues. The ends were cut back, 4 bases at V and 1 base at J, with 4 bases in the middle. The DNA for the CDR3 is TGCAGCGTTGGAGGGAACACCGGGGAGCTGTTTTTT. It encodes CSVGGNTGELFF.

The V and J genes are TRBV20-1 and TRBJ1-1, with 8 nucleotides matching TRBD1. Trimming cost V 3 bases and J 5 bases; bases outside gene matches: 8. Germline V gene lookup returns CDR1 DFQATT and CDR2 SNEGSKA (reference sequence). The CDR3 runs to 14 residues. Written as DNA, the CDR3 is TGCAGTGCTAGTCAGGAGGACAGGGTTACTGAAGCTTTCTTT. Translating gives CSASQEDRVTEAFF.

The chain combines TRBV3-1 (or the pseudogene TRBV3-2) with TRBJ2-1; D is unclear. The V and J ends lost 3 bases and 9 bases respectively, with 9 bases between them. This CDR3 is built from 12 residues. The V gene's germline CDR1 is LGHDT and CDR2 YNNKEL (reference sequence). The CDR3 DNA follows: TGTGCCAGCAGCCATGTACTCCCTGAGCAGTTCTTC. Encoded protein: CASSHVLPEQFF.

The chain uses TRBV6-5 and TRBJ1-2; 7 bases map to TRBD1. Germline CDR1 and CDR2: MNHEY and SVGAGI. J was trimmed by 12 bases and V by 8 bases; bases with no gene match: 12. The CDR3 is 12 amino acids. The CDR3 here is CASGDRDRDDTF. Written as DNA, the CDR3 is TGTGCCAGCGGAGACAGGGATAGGGACGACACCTTC.

V usage is TRBV4-2 and J usage is TRBJ2-3; 8 bases fit TRBD2. The J segment lost 5 bases and the V segment lost 0 bases, leaving 10 bases of the junction unmatched. The CDR3 extends over 17 amino acids. The germline gives CDR1 LGHNA, CDR2 YNFKEQ. The CDR3 nucleotides read TGTGCCAGCAGCCAAGATCTAGCGGGCCGAGGGGTAGATACGCAGTATTTT. Translated: CASSQDLAGRGVDTQYF.

The chain joins TRBV2 to TRBJ2-7; D gene unclear. Germline CDR1 reads SNHLY; CDR2 reads FYNNEI. The CDR3 is 11 residues long. V was pared by 5 bases and J by 9 bases, with 11 bases between. CDR3 amino acids: CASSYNLRQYF. In DNA, the CDR3 is TGTGCCAGCAGTTATAATCTGAGGCAGTACTTC. The whole variable domain, filled in from reference TRBV2 and TRBJ2-7, reads EPEVTQTPSHQVTQMGQEVILRCVPISNHLYFYWYRQILGQKVEFLVSFYNNEISEKSEIFDDQFSVERPDGSNFTLKIRSTKLEDSAMYFCASSYNLRQYFGPGTRLTVT.

The genes are TRBV6-5 and TRBJ2-3, with 10 nucleotides matching TRBD2. V dropped 0 bases and J dropped 2; count of bases not matched to a gene: 2. The CDR3 runs 16 residues. CDR1 and CDR2 (germline): MNHEY, SVGAGI. The CDR3 loop reads CASSYSTSGYTDTQYF. CDR3 nucleotide sequence: TGTGCCAGCAGTTACTCGACTAGCGGGTACACAGATACGCAGTATTTT.

The chain combines TRBV6-4 with TRBJ1-2; no definite D call. Looked up from germline, CDR1 is MRHNA and CDR2 is SNTAGT. The CDR3 is 15 residues long. Between the trimmed V and J ends, which lost 6 bases and 1 base, there was a span of 15 bases. CDR3 loop: CASSGRLEGNYGYTF. CDR3 coding DNA: TGTGCCAGCAGCGGACGGCTCGAGGGTAACTATGGCTACACCTTC.

This rearrangement joins TRBV7-8 to TRBJ2-2; 9 bases are shared with TRBD2. The germline V gene encodes CDR1 SGHVS and CDR2 FQNEAQ. Germline trimming cut 3 bases from V and 6 bases from J; bases unmatched to any gene: 5. The CDR3 sequence is 15 residues long. The CDR3 loop reads CASSFSSGIAGELFF. CDR3 nucleotide sequence: TGTGCCAGCAGCTTTTCTAGCGGGATAGCCGGGGAGCTGTTTTTT.

The rearrangement joins TRBV30 to TRBJ1-1; tentative D call: TRBD1 (5 bases). V was shortened by 0 bases and J by 4 bases, with 9 bases between the two germline ends. The germline CDR1 and CDR2 sequences are GTSNPN and SVGIG (reference sequence). The CDR3 runs 13 residues. The CDR3 here is CAWSVRRGTEAFF. The CDR3 DNA reads as TGTGCCTGGAGTGTACGAAGGGGCACTGAAGCTTTCTTT.

CDR3 residues: CASSPPGGFGETQYF. As DNA, the CDR3 is TGTGCCAGCAGCCCTCCCGGGGGGTTCGGGGAGACCCAGTACTTC. The gene calls are TRBV9 and TRBJ2-5, with 7 bases lining up with TRBD2. V was clipped by 4 bases and J by 5 bases; unmatched bases: 11. The CDR3 has 15 amino acids. Germline V gives CDR1 SGDLS, CDR2 YYNGEE.

The chain is built from TRBV7-2 and TRBJ2-1, with 11 bases aligning to TRBD2. The ends lost 4 bases at V and 4 bases at J; junction bases unmatched: 6. CDR1 and CDR2 from the germline V gene are SGHTA and FQGNSA. The length of the CDR3 is 16 residues. The CDR3 region has the DNA TGTGCCAGCAGCTGGACCGGGACTAGCGGTTACAATGAGCAGTTCTTC. It specifies CASSWTGTSGYNEQFF.

The V call is TRBV5-6, the J call TRBJ1-2, with D perhaps TRBD1 (5 bases). Germline V gene lookup returns CDR1 SGHDT and CDR2 YYEEEE. This CDR3 comprises 14 residues. Trimming removed 5 bases at V and 4 bases at J, with 15 bases between. The CDR3 protein is CASRQTAGAYGYTF. CDR3 DNA sequence: TGTGCCAGCAGGCAAACAGCTGGGGCCTATGGCTACACCTTC.

This clone came up once. V usage is TRBV6-5 and J usage is TRBJ2-5; 8 bases are a match to TRBD2. The V segment lost 5 bases and the J segment 3 bases; nucleotides outside the gene matches: 8. The CDR3 runs to 15 residues. CDR1 and CDR2 (germline): MNHEY, SVGAGI. As DNA, the CDR3 is TGTGCCAGCAGTCCCGATGGCGGGGGGAAAGAGACCCAGTACTTC. Translation gives CASSPDGGGKETQYF.

This clone was seen a few times. The chain's CDR3 is CSAGLVDTQYF. CDR3 sequence (DNA): TGCAGTGCCGGACTAGTGGATACGCAGTATTTT. The V and J genes are TRBV20-1 and TRBJ2-3; 7 bases agree with TRBD2. Trimming cost V 6 bases and J 6 bases; bases outside gene matches: 3. This CDR3 has 11 amino acids. The germline V gene has CDR1 DFQATT and CDR2 SNEGSKA (reference sequence).

V usage is TRBV10-1 and J usage is TRBJ2-3; D gene unclear. The germline CDR1 and CDR2 sequences are WNHNN and SYGVQD (reference sequence). Trimming left V 0 bases short and J 2 bases short, with 9 bases between. This CDR3 has 15 residues. CDR3 coding DNA: TGCGCCAGCAGTGAGTCCAGCGCCCTCACAGATACGCAGTATTTT. Translating it yields CASSESSALTDTQYF.

The chain has TRBV9 and TRBJ2-1; TRBD2 might be the D (7 bases). The CDR3 has 17 amino acids. Germline lookup yields CDR1 SGDLS and CDR2 YYNGEE. Deletions cut 3 bases from V and 0 bases from J, with 16 bases between. CDR3 region: CASSAWGRGSSYNEQFF. CDR3 nucleotides: TGTGCCAGCAGCGCCTGGGGGCGGGGGAGCTCCTACAATGAGCAGTTCTTC. Together with reference TRBV9 and TRBJ2-1, the CDR3 gives the full variable domain: DSGVTQTPKHLITATGQRVTLRCSPRSGDLSVYWYQQSLDQGLQFLIQYYNGEERAKGNILERFSAQQFPDLHSELNLSSLELGDSALYFCASSAWGRGSSYNEQFFGPGTRLTVL.

The chain carries TRBV18 and TRBJ1-6, with D tentatively TRBD1 (6 bases). V lost 3 bases to trimming and J lost 17 bases, with 23 bases between them. Germline assignment: CDR1 KGHSH and CDR2 LQKENI. CDR3 length equals 15 residues. CDR3 loop: CASSPDGTITWGIHF. The CDR3 DNA reads TGTGCCAGCTCACCGGACGGGACAATAACTTGGGGCATCCACTTT.

This clone was counted between two and nine times. CDR3 sequence (DNA): TGTGCCAGCAGCCCCCGGGACAGAGAGATCGAGGGCTACACCTTC. Translating gives CASSPRDREIEGYTF. This sequence joins TRBV11-2 and TRBJ1-2; 7 nucleotides align to TRBD1. This CDR3 comprises 15 residues. Unmatched junction bases numbered 14, after V lost 5 bases and J lost 8 bases. Germline-derived CDR1 and CDR2 are SGHAT and FQNNGV.

The chain joins TRBV9 to TRBJ2-6; D is perhaps TRBD2 (5 bases). Deletions cut 1 base from V and 1 base from J, with 9 bases between. CDR1 is SGDLS and CDR2 is YYNGEE in the germline V gene. The CDR3 is made up of 16 amino acids. In nucleotides, the CDR3 is TGTGCCAGCAGCGTACTGTCGGGGTCTGGGGCCAACGTCCTGACTTTC. As protein: CASSVLSGSGANVLTF.

The chain is built from TRBV7-8 and TRBJ1-1; the D is unclear. Per the germline V gene, CDR1 is SGHVS and CDR2 is FQNEAQ. The CDR3 consists of 12 residues. V lost 2 bases and J lost 11, with 12 bases in between. The CDR3 DNA reads TGTGCCAGCAGCTTACTCGAGCGAGCGGCTTTCTTT. Translating it yields CASSLLERAAFF.

The chain combines TRBV5-8 with TRBJ2-5; D is possibly TRBD1 (6 bases). Trimming shortened V by 2 bases and J by 3 bases, and 11 bases separated the two germline ends. Looked up from germline, CDR1 is SGHTS and CDR2 is YDEGEE. The CDR3 length is 14 residues. CDR3 nucleotides: TGTGCCAGCAGCTTCTCGGGACACAAAGAGACCCAGTACTTC. Translating it yields CASSFSGHKETQYF.

This clone was seen more than once but under ten times. The chain recombines TRBV24-1 with TRBJ2-1; a weak D match, TRBD2 (6 bases). Trimming took off 0 bases at V and 4 bases at J, with 12 bases between the two ends. CDR1 KGHDR and CDR2 SFDVKD come from the germline V gene. The length of the CDR3 is 16 residues. CDR3 in DNA: TGTGCCACCAGTGATTTGCCGGCTAGCGAGTACAATGAGCAGTTCTTC. Translation gives CATSDLPASEYNEQFF.

The chain uses TRBV30 and TRBJ2-5, with a possible D match to TRBD1 (6 bases). Trimming took 2 bases from V and 4 from J, leaving 11 bases between them. CDR1 and CDR2 (germline): GTSNPN, SVGIG (reference sequence). CDR3 length equals 13 residues. CDR3: CAWSIGGRETQYF. The CDR3 DNA reads as TGTGCCTGGAGTATAGGGGGTCGAGAGACCCAGTACTTC.